This record concerns one T cell receptor beta chain sequence. Its cognate antigen is unknown. At one end, the junction sequence differs from germline, possibly due to a read error. TCRdb re-called the PCR reads with MiXCR, one entry per CDR3 protein. The sample lists around 6,600 distinct CDR3 sequences, 32% seen once, with about 14% in the top ten. Germline values: CDR1 MRHNA, CDR2 SNTAGT. The CDR3 spans 16 residues. This sample stems from a study of esophageal squamous cell carcinoma under preoperative chemotherapy. At the level of the study: Samples included peripheral blood T cells as well as tumor-infiltrating lymphocytes.

Overall study findings and caveats: Chemotherapy was followed by significantly higher TCR diversity in peripheral T cells only, not tumor-infiltrating lymphocytes.

The time point denotes: before preoperative PTX-NDP chemotherapy. Patients received paclitaxel-nedaplatin as preoperative chemotherapy before surgery. The chain links TRBV6-4 to TRBJ2-4; no clear D gene. The sample was acquired from a patient given preoperative chemotherapy. The receptor was derived from a human donor with esophageal squamous cell carcinoma. The donor label of this sample is uncertain. CDR3 loop: CASSDSATNAKNIEDF. For the CDR3, the DNA is TGTGCCAGCAGTGACTCCGCGACCAACGCCAAAAACATTGAGGACTTC.